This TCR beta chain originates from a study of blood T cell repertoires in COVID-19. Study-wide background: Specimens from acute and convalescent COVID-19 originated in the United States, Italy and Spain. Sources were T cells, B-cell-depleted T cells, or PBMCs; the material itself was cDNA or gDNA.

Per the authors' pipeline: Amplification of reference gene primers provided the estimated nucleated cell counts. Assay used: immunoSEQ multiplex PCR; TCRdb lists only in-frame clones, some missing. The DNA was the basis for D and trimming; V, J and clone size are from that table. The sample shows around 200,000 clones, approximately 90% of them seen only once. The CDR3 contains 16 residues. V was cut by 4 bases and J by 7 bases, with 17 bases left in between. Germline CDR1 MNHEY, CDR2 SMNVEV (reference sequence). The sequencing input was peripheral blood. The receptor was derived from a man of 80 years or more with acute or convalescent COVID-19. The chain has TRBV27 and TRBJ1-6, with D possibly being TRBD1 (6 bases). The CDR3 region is CASSSDMGARNSPLHF. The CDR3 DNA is TGTGCCAGCAGTTCAGACATGGGGGCGAGGAATTCACCCCTCCACTTT.